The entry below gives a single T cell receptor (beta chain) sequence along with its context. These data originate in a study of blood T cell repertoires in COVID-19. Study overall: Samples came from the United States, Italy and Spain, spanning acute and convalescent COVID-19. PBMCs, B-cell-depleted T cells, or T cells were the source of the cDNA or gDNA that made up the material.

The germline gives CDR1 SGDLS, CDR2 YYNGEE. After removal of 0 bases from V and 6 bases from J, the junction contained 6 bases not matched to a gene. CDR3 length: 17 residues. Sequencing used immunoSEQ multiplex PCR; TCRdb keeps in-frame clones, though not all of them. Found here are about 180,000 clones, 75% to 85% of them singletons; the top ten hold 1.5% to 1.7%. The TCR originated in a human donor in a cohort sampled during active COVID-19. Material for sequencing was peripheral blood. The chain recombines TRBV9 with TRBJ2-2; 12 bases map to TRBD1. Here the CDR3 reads CASSVGGTGGLAGELFF. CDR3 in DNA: TGTGCCAGCAGCGTAGGGGGGACAGGGGGCTTAGCCGGGGAGCTGTTTTTT.